What follows describes a single T cell receptor beta chain. The CDR3 is 15 amino acids. Trimming left V 5 bases short and J 4 bases short, with 15 bases between. The sample is drawn from a study of blood T cells in healthy people across ages. Combining a sample-barcoded 5' primer with a J-beta primer mix, a second PCR ran for roughly 7 to 11 cycles. Every sample returned 3 million or more CDR3-containing paired-end reads. TCRdb re-analysed the 5' RACE reads in MiXCR, keeping a single row per CDR3 protein. The data contain roughly 1.6 million distinct CDR3 sequences, 30% to 35% of them singletons. The TCR sequence derives from a woman aged 25 to 39 in good health. The source material was blood. The genes are TRBV12-3 or TRBV12-4 and TRBJ2-1; D not certain. The CDR3 is CASSPRMGIYNEQFF. CDR3 nucleotide sequence: TGTGCCAGCAGTCCTCGGATGGGGATTTACAATGAGCAGTTCTTC.